The clone carrying this T cell receptor (beta chain) was counted a few times. The source of the sample is a study of blood T cell repertoires in COVID-19. In the study overall: Samples taken during acute and convalescent COVID-19 were collected in the United States, Italy and Spain. Nucleic acid was either cDNA or gDNA, and it came from T cells, B-cell-depleted T cells, or PBMCs.

Source study methods: Amplification from reference gene primers served as the basis for estimated nucleated cell counts. Assay used: immunoSEQ multiplex PCR; TCRdb lists only in-frame clones, some missing. V, J and clone size derive from that table, while D and trimming were established from the DNA sequence. The sample carries tens of thousands of clones, around 91% recorded once. The CDR3 extends over 15 amino acids. Per the germline V gene, CDR1 is SGDLS and CDR2 is YYNGEE. Trimming removed 0 bases from V and 2 bases from J, with 12 bases in between. V usage is TRBV9 and J usage is TRBJ2-7; perhaps TRBD2 as D (6 bases). This clonotype was obtained from a man aged 70 or older with active or convalescent COVID-19. The sample consisted of peripheral blood. The DNA of the CDR3 is TGTGCCAGCAGCGTAGAGGGGACGGGAGCCTACGAGCAGTACTTC. It translates to CASSVEGTGAYEQYF.